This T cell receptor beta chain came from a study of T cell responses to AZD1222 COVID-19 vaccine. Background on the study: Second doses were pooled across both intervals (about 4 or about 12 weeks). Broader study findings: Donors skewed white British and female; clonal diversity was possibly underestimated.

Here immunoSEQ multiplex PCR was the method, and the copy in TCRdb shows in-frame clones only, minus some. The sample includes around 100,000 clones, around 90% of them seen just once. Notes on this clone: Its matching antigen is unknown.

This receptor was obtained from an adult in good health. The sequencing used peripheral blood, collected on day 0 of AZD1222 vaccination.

CDR3 nucleotides: TGTGCCAGCAGGCTATCGACAGGGTATAATTCACCCCTCCACTTT. It codes for CASRLSTGYNSPLHF. This chain connects TRBV6-5 to TRBJ1-6; 7 bases agree with TRBD1. Trimming took 6 bases from V and 4 from J; bases not matched to a gene: 6. CDR3 length: 15 amino acids. CDR1 MNHEY and CDR2 SVGAGI come from the germline V gene.